The clone carrying this TCR beta chain was recorded at least ten times. The antigen is unknown. The CDR3 totals 15 residues. Germline-derived CDR1 and CDR2 are SQVTM and ANQGSEA. V was clipped by 6 bases and J by 0 bases, with 16 bases between them. The data originate from a study of glioma-infiltrating T cells. General study points: Tissue-blood divergence was below expectation in non-neoplastic patients, above in gliomas. Tissue and blood shared very few CDR3 sequences.

The iRepertoire nested amplicon-rescue multiplex PCR amplified TCR alpha and beta CDR3s from RNA. Tissue mRNA or PBMC total RNA, roughly 90-450 ng, went into one-step reverse transcription and amplification. One entry per CDR3 protein, called by TCRdb with MiXCR from the multiplex PCR reads. The profile covers roughly 200,000 distinct CDR3 sequences, with roughly 32% appearing a single time and about 19% taken by the ten largest. The TCR comes from a human donor with low-grade glioma or glioblastoma, undergoing nonglioma brain surgery, or in good health (not recorded which). Sequenced input: glioma tissue, nonneoplastic brain tissue, or PBMCs (not recorded which). V usage is TRBV29-1 and J usage is TRBJ2-3, with D maybe TRBD2 (6 bases). CDR3 in DNA: TGCAGCGTAACCTCCCGCGGGGCTAGCACAGATACGCAGTATTTT. Protein: CSVTSRGASTDTQYF.